This T cell receptor beta chain was profiled in a study of identical twins. CDR3 length: 12 amino acids. Germline V gene lookup returns CDR1 SNHLY and CDR2 FYNNEI. V lost 5 bases, J lost 1 base, and 5 bases lay in between. TCRdb independently ran MiXCR on the 5' RACE reads; one entry per CDR3 protein. The data show some 760,000 distinct CDR3 sequences, with roughly 18% seen just once and around 13% held by the top ten. This clonotype was counted a few times. The data also belong to a second study, concerning T cells expressing NK-cell markers. That study adds: A few of the donors also had these clonotypes leading their CD3+CD56-NKG2C+ fraction.

This TCR was recovered from a woman between 18 and 29 years old in good health. Sequencing was done on a sample of PBMCs. The chain has TRBV2 and TRBJ1-2; D not resolved. CDR3: CASSRSNYGYTF. The CDR3 DNA reads as TGTGCCAGCAGTCGGAGTAACTATGGCTACACCTTC.